The 20 T cell receptor beta chains presented below share a single source sample, sequenced in a study of blood T cells in healthy people across ages. The use of a sample-barcoded 5' primer and a J-beta primer mix characterized a second PCR of roughly 6 to 11 cycles. TCRdb redid the calling of the 5' RACE reads with MiXCR, one entry per CDR3 protein. This sample yields 630,000 or so distinct CDR3 sequences, of which around 32% are seen a single time; approximately 15% belongs to the top ten. Input material: blood. These receptors all stem from a woman of 80 years or more in good health.

This clonotype was seen ten or more times. The rearrangement joins TRBV7-2 to TRBJ2-5, with D unresolved. CDR1 and CDR2 (germline): SGHTA, FQGNSA. The CDR3 loop spans 15 amino acids. Deletions cut 4 bases from V and 1 base from J, with 13 bases between. The CDR3 nucleotides are TGTGCCAGCAGCTCCGATTGGCGTCCCCAAGAGACCCAGTACTTC. Its protein is CASSSDWRPQETQYF.

The chain recombines TRBV6-1 with TRBJ2-1, with a weak D call TRBD2 (5 bases). The CDR3 extends over 17 amino acids. Between the trimmed V and J ends, which lost 6 bases and 1 base, there was a span of 19 bases. Germline V gene data show CDR1 as MNHNS and CDR2 as SASEGT. CDR3 region: CASRATSSGASYNEQFF. In DNA form, the CDR3 reads TGTGCCAGCAGGGCCACCTCCAGCGGTGCTTCCTACAATGAGCAGTTCTTC.

V gene TRBV9 combines with J gene TRBJ1-2, with no clear D. The germline V gene has CDR1 SGDLS and CDR2 YYNGEE. Trimming shortened V by 2 bases and J by 6 bases, and 11 bases separated the two germline ends. The CDR3 has 13 residues. CDR3 protein: CASSVRESDGYTF. Here the CDR3 DNA reads TGTGCCAGCAGCGTGAGGGAATCTGATGGCTACACCTTC.

This clonotype appeared many times. This chain connects TRBV7-6 to TRBJ2-1; 9 nucleotides align to TRBD2. V trimming: 6 bases; J trimming: 5 bases; junction bases outside the gene matches: 5. Germline V gene lookup returns CDR1 SGHVS and CDR2 FNYEAQ. This CDR3 has 14 amino acids. The CDR3 reads CASSSGGFNNEQFF. DNA of the CDR3: TGTGCCAGCAGTAGCGGGGGCTTCAACAATGAGCAGTTCTTC.

A note on this clonotype: A much bigger clone sits one base away, suggesting this may be a read error. This rearrangement joins TRBV4-1 to TRBJ2-1; 8 positions match TRBD2. Germline CDR1 MGHRA, CDR2 YSYEKL. The ends lost 8 bases at V and 2 bases at J; junction bases unmatched: 11. This CDR3 has 16 amino acids. CDR3 DNA: TGCGCCAGCGGCCTCGAACCGGGACTAGCCTACAATGAGCAGTTCTTC. Protein product: CASGLEPGLAYNEQFF.

The sample holds many counts of this clonotype. The chain is built from TRBV5-1 and TRBJ2-7; TRBD1 is a possible D gene (6 bases). CDR3 length: 14 amino acids. Germline assignment: CDR1 SGHRS and CDR2 YFSETQ. The V end lost 4 bases, the J end lost 6 bases, and 17 bases lay between the germline ends. The DNA for the CDR3 is TGCGCCAGCAGCGGGGGCGTCCCCCCGACCGAGCAGTACTTC. Its protein is CASSGGVPPTEQYF.

Notes on this clonotype: A much more abundant neighbour one base away suggests this may be a read error. The chain carries TRBV6-1 and TRBJ2-7; D is undetermined. Trimming shortened V by 5 bases and J by 7 bases, and 9 bases separated the two germline ends. Germline CDR1 and CDR2: MNHNS and SASEGT. CDR3 size: 11 residues. CDR3 in DNA: TGTGCCAGCAGTCCATTTAGGGAGCAGTACTTC. It yields the protein CASSPFREQYF.

Points on this clonotype: With a much larger clone just one base away, this may be a read error. The chain uses TRBV4-1 and TRBJ1-5, with D hard to call. CDR3 length equals 15 residues. The V gene's germline CDR1 is MGHRA and CDR2 YSYEKL. Between the trimmed V and J ends, which lost 2 bases and 4 bases, there was a span of 12 bases. Written as DNA, the CDR3 is TGCGCCAGCAGCCAAAATCCGGTTGTAAATCAGCCCCAGCATTTT. This encodes CASSQNPVVNQPQHF.

This clonotype has at least ten counts. V and J are TRBV18 and TRBJ2-3, with TRBD1 matching 9 bases. This CDR3 has 17 amino acids. Germline assignment: CDR1 KGHSH and CDR2 LQKENI. The V and J ends lost 2 bases and 2 bases, in that order; junction bases with no gene match: 8. The CDR3 nucleotides read TGTGCCAGCTCACCAATACAGGGGGCCGGTTTCACAGATACGCAGTATTTT. Translating it yields CASSPIQGAGFTDTQYF.

The sample holds many counts of this clonotype. The V gene is TRBV27, the J gene TRBJ2-4; 11 bases line up with TRBD2. Looked up from germline, CDR1 is MNHEY and CDR2 is SMNVEV (reference sequence). The CDR3 contains 16 residues. V shed 5 bases, J shed 9 bases, and the junction held 12 bases outside the gene matches. The CDR3 sequence: CASSPLAGGAGTIQYF. The CDR3 DNA follows: TGTGCCAGCAGTCCTCTAGCGGGGGGTGCCGGGACCATTCAGTACTTC.

The genes are TRBV20-1 and TRBJ1-5; TRBD1 is a possible D gene (5 bases). Trimming took off 2 bases at V and 0 bases at J, with 17 bases between the two ends. CDR1 and CDR2 from the germline V gene are DFQATT and SNEGSKA (reference sequence). This CDR3 spans 17 amino acids. The CDR3 loop is CSARLGTLKYSNQPQHF. CDR3 nucleotide sequence: TGCAGTGCTAGACTGGGGACGCTAAAATATAGCAATCAGCCCCAGCATTTT.

The chain combines TRBV20-1 with TRBJ2-1; tentatively, D is TRBD1 or TRBD2 (6 bases each). V was clipped by 0 bases and J by 2 bases, with 11 bases between them. The germline gives CDR1 DFQATT, CDR2 SNEGSKA (reference sequence). CDR3 size: 15 residues. This CDR3 is CSAREGGSTYNEQFF. Written as DNA, the CDR3 is TGCAGTGCTAGAGAAGGGGGGTCCACCTACAATGAGCAGTTCTTC.

The chain carries TRBV5-1 and TRBJ1-1; 12 nucleotides agree with TRBD1. The CDR3 loop spans 16 amino acids. V dropped 1 base and J dropped 6; count of bases not matched to a gene: 7. Per the germline V gene, CDR1 is SGHRS and CDR2 is YFSETQ. For the CDR3, the DNA is TGCGCCAGCAGCTTGCTTATGGGACAGGGGGCCTCTGAAGCTTTCTTT. This translates into CASSLLMGQGASEAFF.

The table lists this clonotype with many counts. The chain combines TRBV2 with TRBJ2-3, with D possibly TRBD2 on 6 matching bases. The V end lost 7 bases, the J end lost 0 bases, and 20 bases lay between the germline ends. The CDR3 spans 17 residues. The V gene's germline CDR1 is SNHLY and CDR2 FYNNEI. The DNA for the CDR3 is TGTGCCAGCACGGGGCGGGGAGGACGGACTAGCACAGATACGCAGTATTTT. Protein: CASTGRGGRTSTDTQYF.

The chain has TRBV24-1 and TRBJ2-7; 7 bases align to TRBD1. J was trimmed by 6 bases and V by 9 bases; bases with no gene match: 10. The CDR3 sequence is 13 residues long. The germline V gene encodes CDR1 KGHDR and CDR2 SFDVKD. This CDR3 is CATARQGSLEQYF. DNA for the CDR3: TGTGCCACCGCGCGACAGGGTAGCCTCGAGCAGTACTTC.

The V and J genes are TRBV20-1 and TRBJ1-2; 11 bases match TRBD1. V trimming: 7 bases; J trimming: 7 bases; junction bases outside the gene matches: 8. This CDR3 has 13 residues. The germline gives CDR1 DFQATT, CDR2 SNEGSKA (reference sequence). CDR3 in amino acids: CSGTDRGLGGYTF. CDR3 coding DNA: TGCAGTGGGACGGACAGGGGGCTGGGTGGCTACACCTTC.

The sample holds one count of this clonotype. The rearrangement joins TRBV11-2 to TRBJ2-3; 10 nucleotides align to TRBD2. This CDR3 has 16 amino acids. In germline, CDR1 is SGHAT, CDR2 FQNNGV. V lost 1 base and J lost 6; bases outside the gene matches: 7. The CDR3 coding sequence is TGTGCCAGCAGCTTAGCCCTCAGCGGGAGGGCTGATACGCAGTATTTT. This encodes CASSLALSGRADTQYF.

This clonotype was detected a few times. CDR3 amino acids: CASIVRGSNQPQHF. DNA of the CDR3: TGTGCCAGTATCGTACGTGGGAGCAATCAGCCCCAGCATTTT. This chain joins TRBV19 and TRBJ1-5; D not certain. Trimming cost V 7 bases and J 1 base, with 11 bases left between them. The CDR3 spans 14 residues. From germline, CDR1 is LNHDA and CDR2 SQIVND (reference sequence).

The chain links TRBV7-2 to TRBJ2-5, with D possibly being TRBD2 (5 bases). Looked up from germline, CDR1 is SGHTA and CDR2 is FQGNSA. CDR3 size: 12 residues. V was trimmed by 9 bases and J by 4 bases, leaving 12 bases between them. This CDR3 reads CASRQSGETQYF. In DNA form, the CDR3 reads TGTGCCAGTAGACAAAGCGGAGAGACCCAGTACTTC.

The rearrangement joins TRBV20-1 to TRBJ2-1; D is ambiguous. Germline assignment: CDR1 DFQATT and CDR2 SNEGSKA (reference sequence). Deletions cut 2 bases from V and 9 bases from J, with 20 bases between. The CDR3 loop spans 15 amino acids. The DNA for the CDR3 is TGCAGTGCTAGAAAACCGGGCTGGTTAATGGGTGAGCAGTTCTTC. Protein sequence: CSARKPGWLMGEQFF.